This TCR beta chain was documented in a study of cytomegalovirus exposure and HLA in healthy donors. The overall study: Assignment to the Caucasian-associated ancestry cluster applied to approximately 80% of the approximately 390 genotyped donors.

Primers: 60 Vbeta forward and 13 Jbeta reverse. TCRdb's table, derived via immunoSEQ multiplex PCR, lists solely in-frame clones and lacks some. The data contain around 110,000 clones, approximately 79% of them singletons. This clone has more than one count but fewer than ten. The CDR3 runs to 15 residues. Trimming took off 8 bases at V and 4 bases at J, with 20 bases between the two ends. Per the germline V gene, CDR1 is WNHNN and CDR2 is SYGVQD (reference sequence). The chain employs TRBV10-1 and TRBJ1-1; possibly TRBD1 for D (5 bases). This receptor was identified in a middle-aged woman in good health and CMV-seropositive. Sample: PBMCs. CDR3 DNA: TGCGCCAGCCGGAGGGACCTCGGGGTAGGCACTGAAGCTTTCTTT. The encoded protein is CASRRDLGVGTEAFF.